This T cell receptor (beta chain) was found in a study of blood T cells in healthy people across ages. A second PCR of 7 to 11 cycles used a sample-barcoded 5' primer and a J-beta primer mix. Tagging of each cDNA molecule was performed by a template-switch adaptor with 12 random nucleotides. TCRdb fed the 5' RACE reads into MiXCR, producing one record per CDR3 protein. Here the sample spans roughly 1,000,000 distinct CDR3 sequences, approximately 25% being singletons. The sample was also reused in another study, on T cells of mothers and their children.

The sample consisted of blood. The TCR comes from a girl aged 2 to 10 in good health.

In DNA form, the CDR3 reads TGTGCCAGCAGCCTTACCGGGACAGGGGGGACCGGGGAGCTGTTTTTT. It specifies CASSLTGTGGTGELFF. The rearrangement links TRBV11-2 to TRBJ2-2; 11 bases map to TRBD1. The germline gives CDR1 SGHAT, CDR2 FQNNGV. V shed 5 bases, J shed 5 bases, and the junction held 7 bases outside the gene matches. The length of the CDR3 is 16 residues.